This T cell receptor beta chain appears in the sequencing data of a study of shared clonotypes between healthy human individuals. Turning to the study itself: Ranging from 18 to 49 in age, donors were a couple of women and a few men. General observations from the study: Estimated clonotype richness was generally higher in naive than memory subsets. The generation probabilities recorded for non-shared clonotypes fell below those of clonotypes shared by all four donors.

Germline V gives CDR1 SGHRS, CDR2 YFSETQ. Germline trimming cut 1 base from V and 8 bases from J; bases unmatched to any gene: 4. This CDR3 is 15 amino acids long. Data came from immunoSEQ multiplex PCR; TCRdb stores just in-frame clones and leaves some out. The data contain approximately 2.5 million clones, 90% to 95% of them seen just once; the ten biggest clones take up 0.36%. Note on this clone: Its antigen is not known.

The sample comprised naive CD4+ T cells from PBMCs. Subset given: CD45RA+ positively selected. The receptor was isolated from a man between 18 and 35 years old in good health. Some clones in this sample may be carry-over from other donors' samples. The rearrangement uses TRBV5-1 and TRBJ2-1, with 12 positions matching TRBD2. As DNA, the CDR3 is TGCGCCAGCAGCTTGAGACTAGCGGGAGAGTATGAGCAGTTCTTC. As protein: CASSLRLAGEYEQFF.